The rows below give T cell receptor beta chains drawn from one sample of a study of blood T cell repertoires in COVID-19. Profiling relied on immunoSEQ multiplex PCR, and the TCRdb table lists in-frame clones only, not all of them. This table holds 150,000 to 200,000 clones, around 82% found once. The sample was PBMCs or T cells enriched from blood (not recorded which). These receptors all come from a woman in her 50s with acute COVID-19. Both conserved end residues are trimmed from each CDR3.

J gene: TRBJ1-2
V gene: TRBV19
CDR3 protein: ASTPDSRVYGYT

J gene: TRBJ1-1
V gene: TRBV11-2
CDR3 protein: ASSFMGAEAF

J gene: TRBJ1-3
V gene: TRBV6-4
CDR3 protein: ASSEEASGNTIY

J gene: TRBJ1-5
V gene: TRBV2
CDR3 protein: ASTPLGGAGNQPQH

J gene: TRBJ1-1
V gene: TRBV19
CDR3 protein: ASRQGLFTEAF

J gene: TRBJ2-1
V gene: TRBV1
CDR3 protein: TSSFLDYYNNEQF

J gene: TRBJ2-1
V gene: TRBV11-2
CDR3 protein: ASSSPQLAGGNEQF

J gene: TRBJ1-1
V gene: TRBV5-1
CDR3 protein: ASSAGGEAF

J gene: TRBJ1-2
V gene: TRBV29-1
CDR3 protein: SVDHRGLHGYT

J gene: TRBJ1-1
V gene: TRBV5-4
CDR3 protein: ASSLLGDTEAF

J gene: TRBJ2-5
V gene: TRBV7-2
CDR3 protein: ASSLQSGGFETQY

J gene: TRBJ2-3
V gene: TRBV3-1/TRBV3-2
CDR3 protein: ASSLTGTDTQY

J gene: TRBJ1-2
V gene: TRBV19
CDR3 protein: ASSSGQNYGYT

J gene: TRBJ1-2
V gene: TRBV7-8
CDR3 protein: ASSPRDRVFYGYT

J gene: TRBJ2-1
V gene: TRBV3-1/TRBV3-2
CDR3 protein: ASSQLAGGLNNEQF

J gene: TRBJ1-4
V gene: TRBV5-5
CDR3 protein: ASSIGQGRGKLF

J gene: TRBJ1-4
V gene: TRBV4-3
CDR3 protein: ASSQVRTGDEKLF

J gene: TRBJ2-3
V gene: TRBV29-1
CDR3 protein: SVRTVEGTQY

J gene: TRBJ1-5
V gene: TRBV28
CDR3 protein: ASSLMQDNQPQH

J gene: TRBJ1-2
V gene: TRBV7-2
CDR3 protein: ASSLGTANYGYT

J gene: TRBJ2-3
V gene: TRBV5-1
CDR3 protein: ASSLGQAPDTQY

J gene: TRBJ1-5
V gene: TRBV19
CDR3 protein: ASSTGGVGLHQPQH

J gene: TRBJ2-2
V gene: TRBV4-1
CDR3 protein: ASSQDVGTGTGELF

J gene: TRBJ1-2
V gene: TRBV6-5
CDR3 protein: ASHSGVADGYT

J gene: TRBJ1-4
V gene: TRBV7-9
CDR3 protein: ASSPTGSLATNEKLF

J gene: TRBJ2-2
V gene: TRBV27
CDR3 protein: ASSPETGWAGELF

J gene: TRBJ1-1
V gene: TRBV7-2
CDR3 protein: ASSLVLGGNTEAF

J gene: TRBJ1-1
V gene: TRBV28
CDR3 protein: ASSFSRERGSAF

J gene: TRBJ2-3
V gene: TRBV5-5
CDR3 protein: ASRQTSGGPSTDTQY

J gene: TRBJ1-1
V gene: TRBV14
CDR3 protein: ASSQERGYTEAF

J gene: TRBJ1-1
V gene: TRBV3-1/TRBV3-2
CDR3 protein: ASSQVGAYTEAF

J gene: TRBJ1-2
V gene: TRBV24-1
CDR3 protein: ATRNPGQDYT

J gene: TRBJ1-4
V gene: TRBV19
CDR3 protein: ASQDQGAGEKLF

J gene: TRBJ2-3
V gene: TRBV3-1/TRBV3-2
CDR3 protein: ASSQVGGASDTQY

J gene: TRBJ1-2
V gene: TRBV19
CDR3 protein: ASSTDTPGGYT

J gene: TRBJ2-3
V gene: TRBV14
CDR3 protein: ASSQWISGTDTQY

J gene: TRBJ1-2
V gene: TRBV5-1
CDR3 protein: ASSFLTEDYGYT

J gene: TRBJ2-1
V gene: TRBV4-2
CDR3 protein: ASKGINEQF

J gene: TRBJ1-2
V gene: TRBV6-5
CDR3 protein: ASRSSGTNYGYT

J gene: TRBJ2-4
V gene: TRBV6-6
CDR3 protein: ASTPTEPAKNIQY

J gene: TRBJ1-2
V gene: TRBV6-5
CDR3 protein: ASSYLGQGGGYT

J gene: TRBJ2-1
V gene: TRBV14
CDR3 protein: ASSRGSGGAYNEQF

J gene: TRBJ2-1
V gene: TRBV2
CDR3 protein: ASTGTGRNEQF

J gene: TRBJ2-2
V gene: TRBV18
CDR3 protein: ASSPPTGGARAGELF

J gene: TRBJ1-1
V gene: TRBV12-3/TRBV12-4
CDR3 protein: ASSTGTEAF

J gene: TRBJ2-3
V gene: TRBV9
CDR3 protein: ASSVQGSDTQY

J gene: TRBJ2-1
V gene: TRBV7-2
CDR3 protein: ASSSLMTVGEF

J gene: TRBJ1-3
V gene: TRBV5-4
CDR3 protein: ASSAGTELNTIY

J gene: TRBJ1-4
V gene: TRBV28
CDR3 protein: ASRVSVGKLF

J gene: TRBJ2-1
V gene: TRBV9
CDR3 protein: ASSARVAGVDNEQF

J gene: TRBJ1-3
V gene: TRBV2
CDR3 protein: ASSLLGGNTIY

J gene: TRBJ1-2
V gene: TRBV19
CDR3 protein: ASSIRLSGYT

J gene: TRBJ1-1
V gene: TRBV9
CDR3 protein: ASSSRGADTEAF

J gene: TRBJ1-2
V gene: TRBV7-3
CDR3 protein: ASSQGAQDYGYT

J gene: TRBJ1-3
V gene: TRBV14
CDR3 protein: ASSQMRSNSGNTIY

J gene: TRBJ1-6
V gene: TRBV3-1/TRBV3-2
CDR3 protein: ASSQAPQGVNSPLH

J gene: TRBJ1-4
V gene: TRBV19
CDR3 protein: ASSIRGELF

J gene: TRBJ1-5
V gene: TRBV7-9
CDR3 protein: ASSFGLGRNQPQH

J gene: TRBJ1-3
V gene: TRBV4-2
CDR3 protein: ASSRQGASGNTIY

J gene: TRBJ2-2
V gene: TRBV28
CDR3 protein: ASSFSGLAGVVGELF